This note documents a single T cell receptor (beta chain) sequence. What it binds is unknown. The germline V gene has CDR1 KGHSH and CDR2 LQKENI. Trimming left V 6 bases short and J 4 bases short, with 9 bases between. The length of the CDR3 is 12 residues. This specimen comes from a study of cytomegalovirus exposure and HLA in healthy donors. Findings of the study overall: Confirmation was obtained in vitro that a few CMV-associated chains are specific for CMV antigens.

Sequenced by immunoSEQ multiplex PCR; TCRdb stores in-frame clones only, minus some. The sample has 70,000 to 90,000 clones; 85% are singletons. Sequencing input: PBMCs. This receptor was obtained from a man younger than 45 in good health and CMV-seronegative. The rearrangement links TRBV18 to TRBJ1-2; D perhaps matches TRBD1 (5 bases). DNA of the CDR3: TGTGCCAGCTCTTCCGGGGGCTATGGCTACACCTTC. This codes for CASSSGGYGYTF.